The sequence of this T cell receptor beta chain was determined in a study of technical replicates of blood from a handful of donors. Produced via immunoSEQ multiplex PCR; TCRdb's table is partial and in-frame only. The sample records tens of thousands of clones, approximately 94% being singletons. The CDR3 consists of 18 residues. Per germline, CDR1 SGHDT and CDR2 YYEEEE. J was trimmed by 1 base and V by 1 base; bases with no gene match: 11. The sequenced material came from T cells isolated from PBMCs. This sequence joins TRBV5-6 and TRBJ2-5; 9 bases line up with TRBD1. This TCR came from a human donor in good health. The CDR3 coding sequence is TGTGCCAGCAGCTTGCTAGGACAGGGGATCAGTGTCCAAGAGACCCAGTACTTC. This encodes CASSLLGQGISVQETQYF.